This T cell receptor beta chain is drawn from a study of T cells in localized non-small cell lung cancer. V lost 1 base, J lost 2 bases, and 14 bases lay in between. The CDR3 sequence is 16 residues long. Germline lookup yields CDR1 SGHDN and CDR2 FVKESK. Sequenced by immunoSEQ multiplex PCR; TCRdb stores in-frame clones only, minus some. The repertoire has around 4,000 clones, about 22% of them found once; the top ten carry around 30%. The chain is built from TRBV14 and TRBJ1-2; D ambiguous. The starting material was lung tumor tissue, obtained before any cancer treatment. This receptor was taken from a woman aged 35 to 75 with stage I lung adenocarcinoma. The CDR3 spells CASSQGLTGLNYGYTF. CDR3 sequence (DNA): TGTGCCAGCAGCCAAGGGCTAACGGGCTTAAACTATGGCTACACCTTC.